This TCR beta chain was observed in a study of vaccination and CD4 T cells after COVID-19. At the level of the study: Six males and four females, two of them Hispanic, were enrolled as convalescents.

CDR3 length: 14 residues. Per the germline V gene, CDR1 is SGHDT and CDR2 is YYEEEE. An Oncomine TCR Beta short-read assay was used to sequence the DNA from cultured CD4+ T cells. Each CDR3 protein gets one entry after TCRdb re-called the PCR reads with MiXCR. The sample contains under 15,000 distinct CDR3 sequences, approximately 57% of which appear only once. Notes on this clonotype: Its antigen is undetermined.

Treatment here: approximately 10-day PBMC culture with coronavirus spike peptide pools or control peptides (ViraFEST assay). Under the ViraFEST approach, antigen-specific T cells were expanded with peptide pools and TCRs subsequently sequenced. The TCR was taken from a human donor who had recovered from COVID-19. The sample was CD4+ T cells from blood, cultured in vitro. This chain uses TRBV5-6 with TRBJ2-1; perhaps TRBD2 as D (5 bases). Judging by the DNA end, TRBJ2-7 fits better; the J call may be wrong. The CDR3 here is CASSIRGWPYEQYF. DNA of the CDR3: TGTGCCAGCAGCATCCGGGGTTGGCCCTACGAGCAGTACTTC.